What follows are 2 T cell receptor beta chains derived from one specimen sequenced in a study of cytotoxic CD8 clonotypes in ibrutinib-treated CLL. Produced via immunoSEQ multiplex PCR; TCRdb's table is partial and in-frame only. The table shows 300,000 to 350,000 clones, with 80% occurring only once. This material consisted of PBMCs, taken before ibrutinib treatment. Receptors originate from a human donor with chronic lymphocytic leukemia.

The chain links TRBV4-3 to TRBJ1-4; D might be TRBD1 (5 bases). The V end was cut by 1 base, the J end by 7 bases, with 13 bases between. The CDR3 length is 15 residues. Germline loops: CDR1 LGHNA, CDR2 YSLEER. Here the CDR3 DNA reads TGCGCCAGCAGCCAAGGGGGCGCGGGAGGTGAAAAACTGTTTTTT. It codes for CASSQGGAGGEKLFF.

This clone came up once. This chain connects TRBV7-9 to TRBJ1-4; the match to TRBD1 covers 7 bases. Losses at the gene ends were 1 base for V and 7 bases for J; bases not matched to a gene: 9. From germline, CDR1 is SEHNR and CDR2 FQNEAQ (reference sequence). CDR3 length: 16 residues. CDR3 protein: CASSLGGQAGSEKLFF. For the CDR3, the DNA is TGTGCCAGCAGCTTAGGAGGACAGGCTGGTAGTGAAAAACTGTTTTTT. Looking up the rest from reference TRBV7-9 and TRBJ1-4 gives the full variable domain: DTGVSQNPRHKITKRGQNVTFRCDPISEHNRLYWYRQTLGQGPEFLTYFQNEAQLEKSRLLSDRFSAERPKGSFSTLEIQRTEQGDSAMYLCASSLGGQAGSEKLFFGSGTQLSVL.